The rows below give T cell receptor beta chains drawn from one sample of a study of cytomegalovirus exposure and HLA in healthy donors. Clones were read by immunoSEQ multiplex PCR, and TCRdb kept only the in-frame ones, dropping some. The sample comprises about 160,000 clones, more than 65% of which are singletons, and 1.3% rests with the top ten. The specimen sequenced was PBMCs. These receptors all stem from a man younger than 45 in good health and CMV-seronegative. Both conserved end residues are part of each CDR3. Fields, in order: V gene, clone size, J gene, D gene, CDR3 length, CDR3 DNA, CDR3 protein. A D gene is named only where the DNA matches it firmly. Rows give clone size only sometimes, using once, few, many, or a class for an expanded clone.

TRBV23-1	NA	TRBJ2-7	TRBD2	17	TGCGCCAGCATTCCCCCCCGGCCTAGCGGGTCCTCCTACGAGCAGTACTTC	CASIPPRPSGSSYEQYF
TRBV19	few	TRBJ2-6	NA	16	TGTGCCAGTAGTATCCAGGGAACCTCTGGGGCCAACGTCCTGACTTTC	CASSIQGTSGANVLTF
TRBV6-5	NA	TRBJ1-1	NA	13	TGTGCCAGCAGCGAACAGGTGCACACTGAAGCTTTCTTT	CASSEQVHTEAFF
TRBV4-3	NA	TRBJ2-1	NA	18	TGCGCCAGCAGCCAAGACTTTTGGGTCGGGCCTACTAGGGATGAGCAGTTCTTC	CASSQDFWVGPTRDEQFF
TRBV30	NA	TRBJ2-7	NA	12	TGTGCCTGGAGTGTACCAGGGCAGGGCAGACACTTC	CAWSVPGQGRHF
TRBV5-4	NA	TRBJ1-3	TRBD1	17	TGTGCCAGCAGCTTGGCGTCGGACAGGGCGACTGGAAACACCATATATTTT	CASSLASDRATGNTIYF
TRBV19	few	TRBJ1-3	TRBD1	15	TGTGCCAGTACCGAACCGACAGGGTATGGAAACACCATATATTTT	CASTEPTGYGNTIYF
TRBV19	NA	TRBJ2-1	TRBD2	17	TGTGCCAGTAGTATAGACTTTGGCGGGAGCTCCTACAATGAGCAGTTCTTC	CASSIDFGGSSYNEQFF
TRBV7-8	NA	TRBJ1-5	NA	16	TGTGCCAGCAGCTTAGTTGTCAGGGAATCCTTTCAGCCCCAGCATTTT	CASSLVVRESFQPQHF
TRBV30	NA	TRBJ1-1	NA	13	TGTGCCTGGAGTGTACAGCAGAACACTGAAGCTTTCTTT	CAWSVQQNTEAFF
TRBV7-7	NA	TRBJ2-7	NA	14	TGTGCTAGCAGCTTGGGCCCCCTCGGGGACGAGCAGTACTTC	CASSLGPLGDEQYF
TRBV7-9	NA	TRBJ1-2	NA	15	TGTGCCAGCAGCTTAAGTACTGGAGGGAACTATGGCTACACCTTC	CASSLSTGGNYGYTF
TRBV29-1	NA	TRBJ1-6	TRBD1	13	TGCAGCGTACGGACAGGGGAGAGCTCACCCCTCCACTTT	CSVRTGESSPLHF
TRBV10-3	NA	TRBJ2-7	TRBD2	16	TGTGCCATCAGAGACCCCGGGACTAGCGGGATTAACGAGCAGTACTTC	CAIRDPGTSGINEQYF
TRBV28	NA	TRBJ2-7	TRBD1	15	TGTGCCAGCAGTTCCACCGGGACAGGAGACTACGAGCAGTACTTC	CASSSTGTGDYEQYF
TRBV6-1	few	TRBJ2-7	NA	13	TGTGCCAGCAGTAGCCCGGGACTCCACGAGCAGTACTTC	CASSSPGLHEQYF
TRBV4-1	NA	TRBJ2-7	TRBD2	17	TGCGCCAGCAGCCCACGAGTGGGGCGGGAGGTAGTCTACGAGCAGTACTTC	CASSPRVGREVVYEQYF
TRBV27	once	TRBJ2-1	TRBD1	15	TGTGCCAGCAGCGTAGGGGACAGGGCATGGAATGAGCAGTTCTTC	CASSVGDRAWNEQFF
TRBV4-3	NA	TRBJ2-3	TRBD1	16	TGCGCCAGCAGCCAAGACATGGACAGGGGGCGCGATACGCAGTATTTT	CASSQDMDRGRDTQYF
TRBV5-4	NA	TRBJ2-3	TRBD2	15	TGTGCCAGCAGCCTCGGGTTAGCGGGAGCAGATACGCAGTATTTT	CASSLGLAGADTQYF
TRBV4-1	NA	TRBJ1-6	TRBD1	15	TGCGCCAGCAGCCAGGGGGGACAGGGGAATTCACCCCTCCACTTT	CASSQGGQGNSPLHF
TRBV10-3	NA	TRBJ2-7	TRBD1	13	TGTGCCACAACCGGGACAGGCGACTACGAGCAGTACTTC	CATTGTGDYEQYF
TRBV18	NA	TRBJ2-1	TRBD2	20	TGTGCCAGCTCACCCAGACAGACTAGCGGGAGCCCCTCCTCCTACAATGAGCAGTTCTTC	CASSPRQTSGSPSSYNEQFF
TRBV15	few	TRBJ2-7	TRBD1	15	TGTGCCACCAGCAGAGATCGAGACAGGGCGTATGAGCAGTACTTC	CATSRDRDRAYEQYF
TRBV7-3	NA	TRBJ2-3	TRBD2	15	TGTGCCAGCAGCCCCCGACTAGCGGGACCGGATACGCAGTATTTT	CASSPRLAGPDTQYF
TRBV2	NA	TRBJ2-1	TRBD2	16	TGTGCCAGCAGTCAGGGACTAGTGATTCCCTACAATGAGCAGTTCTTC	CASSQGLVIPYNEQFF
TRBV5-1	NA	TRBJ2-5	TRBD1	15	TGCGCCAGCAGCCCCCGGACAGGGAGTGGGGAGACCCAGTACTTC	CASSPRTGSGETQYF
TRBV5-5	few	TRBJ1-1	NA	12	TGTGCCACCAGAGGGGGTAACACTGAAGCTTTCTTT	CATRGGNTEAFF
TRBV5-1	NA	TRBJ2-3	TRBD2	15	TGCGCCAGCAGCTTGGATAGCGGGGGGTCAGATACGCAGTATTTT	CASSLDSGGSDTQYF
TRBV10-3	NA	TRBJ2-7	NA	11	TGTGCCATCAGTTCCAACTACGAGCAGTACTTC	CAISSNYEQYF
TRBV28	NA	TRBJ2-1	NA	12	TGTGCCATGGGAGGTGGTGTGGGTGAGCAGTTCTTC	CAMGGGVGEQFF
TRBV9	once	TRBJ2-3	NA	12	TGTGCCAGCAGCGAAATAGCAGATACGCAGTATTTT	CASSEIADTQYF
TRBV10-2	NA	TRBJ2-7	TRBD2	18	TGCGCCAGCAGTGAGGGGGGAACCGGGACTAGCGGTTACTACGAGCAGTACTTC	CASSEGGTGTSGYYEQYF
TRBV7-2	few	TRBJ2-7	NA	14	TGTGCCAGCAGCTCAAACAGGGCCGCCTACGAGCAGTACTTC	CASSSNRAAYEQYF
TRBV5-4	NA	TRBJ1-2	TRBD1	14	TGTGCCAGCGGGACCGGGACAGGGTCATCAGGGTACACCTTC	CASGTGTGSSGYTF
TRBV18	NA	TRBJ2-7	TRBD2	15	TGTGCCAGCTCACCATATAGGGCTAGCGGCGACGAGCAGTACTTC	CASSPYRASGDEQYF
TRBV4-1	NA	TRBJ1-5	TRBD1	16	TGCGCCAGCAGCCAAGGGGGCGGGACAGGGTATCAGCCCCAGCATTTT	CASSQGGGTGYQPQHF
TRBV7-8	few	TRBJ2-7	TRBD1	15	TGTGCCAGCAGCCTGGGACAGCCCGGACTGGGCGAGCAGTACTTC	CASSLGQPGLGEQYF
TRBV7-2	NA	TRBJ2-2	NA	15	TGTGCCAGCAGCCTTAACAGCATCGGCGCCGGGGAGCTGTTTTTT	CASSLNSIGAGELFF
TRBV28	NA	TRBJ1-3	TRBD1	15	TGTGCCAGCAGTTTTTCGGGACAGGGAATGAACACCATATATTTT	CASSFSGQGMNTIYF
TRBV7-2	NA	TRBJ2-7	NA	15	TGTGCCAGCAGCTTATTTGGGCAGTTCTCCTACGAGCAGTACTTC	CASSLFGQFSYEQYF
TRBV5-1	once	TRBJ2-2	TRBD1	15	TGCGCCAGCAGGACAGGGGGCTGGGGGACCGGGGAGCTGTTTTTT	CASRTGGWGTGELFF
TRBV5-4	few	TRBJ1-1	NA	15	TGTGCCAGCAGCCCTTCGCTCGGGTTGGGCACTGAAGCTTTCTTT	CASSPSLGLGTEAFF
TRBV6-6	NA	TRBJ2-1	TRBD2	15	TGTGCCAGCACCCTGGGACTAGCGGGAGTAAGTGAGCAGTTCTTC	CASTLGLAGVSEQFF
TRBV28	NA	TRBJ2-7	TRBD2	14	TGTGCCAGCCAAAACAGCGGGGGGTCCTACGAGCAGTACTTC	CASQNSGGSYEQYF
TRBV19	few	TRBJ2-3	NA	19	TGTGCCAGTAGTATAGATGGGGGCCTTTTAGGGCCCGACACAGATACGCAGTATTTT	CASSIDGGLLGPDTDTQYF
TRBV7-2	NA	TRBJ2-1	TRBD2	15	TGTGCCAGCAGCAGAGCGGGGGGCGCCTACAATGAGCAGTTCTTC	CASSRAGGAYNEQFF
TRBV7-9	NA	TRBJ2-7	TRBD2	12	TGTTCCGGGGGGGGGCTGATCTACGAGCAGTACTTC	CSGGGLIYEQYF
TRBV10-3	NA	TRBJ1-5	NA	14	TGTGCCATCAGTGATCCCCGACAGCCTCTATTTCGGCATTTT	CAISDPRQPLFRHF
TRBV30	NA	TRBJ1-5	TRBD1	17	TGTGCCTGGAGTGTACCCCGGACAGGGTCGCGCAATCAGCCCCAGCATTTT	CAWSVPRTGSRNQPQHF
TRBV28	few	TRBJ1-2	NA	12	TGTGCCAGCAGACAGGGTTTGTATGGCTACACCTTC	CASRQGLYGYTF
TRBV5-4	NA	TRBJ2-3	TRBD2	19	TGTGCCAGCGAAAAGTCCGGGACTAGCGGAAGTGACAGCACAGATACGCAGTATTTT	CASEKSGTSGSDSTDTQYF
TRBV5-1	NA	TRBJ2-7	TRBD1	14	TGCGCCAGCAGCTTGGGACAGGGATTCGACGAGCAGTACTTC	CASSLGQGFDEQYF
TRBV9	NA	TRBJ2-5	TRBD1	16	TGTGCCAGCAGCGTAGGGTGGACAGGTGGACAAGAGACCCAGTACTTC	CASSVGWTGGQETQYF
TRBV5-1	NA	TRBJ2-1	TRBD1	14	TGCGCCAGCAGACCCGGGACAGGGTACAATGAGCAGTTCTTC	CASRPGTGYNEQFF
TRBV19	NA	TRBJ2-1	TRBD2	18	TGTGCCAGTAGTCACCGGACTAGCGGGGGGGCCTTCTCGCATGAGCAGTTCTTC	CASSHRTSGGAFSHEQFF
TRBV30	NA	TRBJ1-5	TRBD1	16	TGTGCCTGGAGTGGGGACAGGGTTTATAGCAATCAGCCCCAGCATTTT	CAWSGDRVYSNQPQHF